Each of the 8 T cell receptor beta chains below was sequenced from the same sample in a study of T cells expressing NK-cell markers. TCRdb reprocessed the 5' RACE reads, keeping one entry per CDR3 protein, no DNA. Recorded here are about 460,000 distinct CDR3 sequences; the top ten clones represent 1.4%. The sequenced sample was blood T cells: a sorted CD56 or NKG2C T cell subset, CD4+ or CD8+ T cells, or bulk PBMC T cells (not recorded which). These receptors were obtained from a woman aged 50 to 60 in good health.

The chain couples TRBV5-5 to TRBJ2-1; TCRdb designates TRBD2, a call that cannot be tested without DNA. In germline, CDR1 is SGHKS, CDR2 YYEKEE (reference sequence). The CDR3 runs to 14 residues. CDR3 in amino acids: CASSLTLQDNEQFF.

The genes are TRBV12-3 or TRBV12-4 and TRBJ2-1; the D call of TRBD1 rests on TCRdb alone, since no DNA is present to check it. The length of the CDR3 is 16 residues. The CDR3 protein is CASRTSGGMATNEQFF.

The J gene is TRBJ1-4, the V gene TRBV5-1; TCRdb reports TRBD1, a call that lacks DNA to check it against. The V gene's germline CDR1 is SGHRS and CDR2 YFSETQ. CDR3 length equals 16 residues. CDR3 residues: CASSDPRDPVDEKLFF.

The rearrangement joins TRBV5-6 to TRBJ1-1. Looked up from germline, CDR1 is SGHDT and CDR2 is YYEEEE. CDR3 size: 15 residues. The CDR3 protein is CASSFGRVLNTEAFF.

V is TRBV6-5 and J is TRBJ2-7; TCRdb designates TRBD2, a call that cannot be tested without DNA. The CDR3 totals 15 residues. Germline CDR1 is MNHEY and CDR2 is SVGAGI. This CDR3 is CATQSGRGMTYEQYF.

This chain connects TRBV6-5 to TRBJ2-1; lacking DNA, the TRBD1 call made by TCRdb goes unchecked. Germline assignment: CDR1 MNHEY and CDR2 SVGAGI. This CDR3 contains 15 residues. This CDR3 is CASSYSPGRTNEQFF.

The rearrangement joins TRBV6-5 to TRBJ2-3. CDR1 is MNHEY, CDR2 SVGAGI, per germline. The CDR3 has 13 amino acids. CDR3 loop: CASSKPGTDTQYF.

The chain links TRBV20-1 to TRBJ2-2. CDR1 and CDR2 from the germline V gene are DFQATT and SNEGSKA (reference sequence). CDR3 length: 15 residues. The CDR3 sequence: CSARAGVDFTGELFF.